The present T cell receptor (beta chain) was sequenced within a study of T cell repertoires in cytomegalovirus infection. About the research overall: HLA-C-restricted CMV epitopes, recently identified, and well-studied HLA-B-restricted ones were used by the study.

Note on this clonotype: Antigen unknown.

Trimming removed 2 bases from V and 2 bases from J, with 21 bases in between. The length of the CDR3 is 18 residues. TCRdb analysed the reads with MiXCR anew, one entry per CDR3 protein. Among approximately 110,000 distinct CDR3 sequences listed, about 32% were seen once. This TCR was recovered from a human donor in good health (CMV status not recorded). Some clones in this sample may be carry-over from other donors' samples. The chain has TRBV12-3 or TRBV12-4 and TRBJ1-2, with TRBD1 as a possible D gene (5 bases). The sequencing used CD8+ T cells from cultured PBMCs, collected from culture after CMV antigen stimulation. The CDR3 is CASSLTYNDGGANYGYTF. The CDR3 DNA reads TGTGCCAGCAGTTTAACCTACAATGATGGCGGGGCCAACTATGGCTACACCTTC.